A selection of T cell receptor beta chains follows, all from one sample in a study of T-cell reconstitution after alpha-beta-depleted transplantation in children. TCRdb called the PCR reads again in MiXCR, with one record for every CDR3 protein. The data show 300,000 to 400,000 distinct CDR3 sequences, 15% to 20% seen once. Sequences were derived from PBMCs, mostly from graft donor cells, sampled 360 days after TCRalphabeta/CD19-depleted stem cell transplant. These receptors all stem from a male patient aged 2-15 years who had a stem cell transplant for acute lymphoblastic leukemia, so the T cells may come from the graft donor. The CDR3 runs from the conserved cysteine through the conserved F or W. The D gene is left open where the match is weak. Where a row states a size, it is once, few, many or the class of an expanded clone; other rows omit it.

CASSLWPREIQETQYF TGTGCCAGCAGTTTATGGCCTCGGGAAATTCAAGAGACCCAGTACTTC TRBJ2-5 TRBV28 16 few .
CASSPLVGMVGTDTRYF TGTGCCAGCAGCCCCCTGGTGGGAATGGTCGGCACAGATACGCGGTATTTT TRBJ2-3 TRBV28 17 . .
CSTPGEVGADTQYF TGCAGTACGCCAGGGGAGGTAGGAGCAGATACGCAGTATTTT TRBJ2-3 TRBV20-1 14 . .
CSVESWVAYEQYF TGCAGCGTTGAAAGTTGGGTTGCCTACGAGCAGTACTTC TRBJ2-7 TRBV29-1 13 . .
CASSTSSGLSYEQYF TGTGCCAGCAGCACTTCTAGCGGGCTCTCCTACGAGCAGTACTTC TRBJ2-7 TRBV9 15 many TRBD2
CSAQDAEIYSNQPQHF TGCAGTGCCCAGGATGCAGAGATTTATAGCAATCAGCCCCAGCATTTT TRBJ1-5 TRBV20-1 16 many .
CASSPPAVPNIQYF TGCGCCAGCAGCCCACCGGCAGTCCCAAACATTCAGTACTTC TRBJ2-4 TRBV5-1 14 . .
CASSLRQSMNTEAFF TGTGCCAGCAGCTTACGGCAGAGCATGAACACTGAAGCTTTCTTT TRBJ1-1 TRBV7-9 15 few .
CASSPRSGPHNEQFF TGTGCCAGTAGTCCCCGTTCAGGGCCTCACAATGAGCAGTTCTTC TRBJ2-1 TRBV19 15 . .
CASSLGFSPGGTEAFF TGTGCCAGCAGCTTAGGATTTTCCCCGGGGGGCACTGAAGCTTTCTTT TRBJ1-1 TRBV7-9 16 many .
CASSLWGQGGETQYF TGTGCCAGCAGTTTATGGGGACAGGGTGGAGAGACCCAGTACTTC TRBJ2-5 TRBV28 15 few TRBD1
CASSLQGPGQTSYEQYF TGTGCCAGCAGTTTGCAGGGCCCGGGCCAAACCTCCTACGAGCAGTACTTC TRBJ2-7 TRBV27 17 few .
CASSSTGTGANEKLFF TGTGCCAGCAGCTCGACAGGGACGGGAGCTAATGAAAAACTGTTTTTT TRBJ1-4 TRBV5-6 16 . TRBD1
CASSPGTGGAYEQYF TGTGCCAGCAGTCCGGGGACAGGGGGGGCCTACGAGCAGTACTTC TRBJ2-7 TRBV12-3/TRBV12-4 15 . TRBD1
CASSSCTLGGTPHF TGTGCCAGCAGTTCCTGCACCTTGGGTGGGACACCCCACTTT TRBJ1-6 TRBV28 14 . .
CSAGQGNYEQYF TGCAGTGCTGGACAGGGGAACTACGAGCAGTACTTC TRBJ2-7 TRBV20-1 12 . TRBD1
CASAQSLANTGELFF TGTGCCAGCGCCCAGAGCCTAGCGAACACCGGGGAGCTGTTTTTT TRBJ2-2 TRBV28 15 few .
CASFLQGGTEAFF TGCGCCAGCTTTCTACAGGGTGGGACTGAAGCTTTCTTT TRBJ1-1 TRBV5-1 13 many .
CAWRTVNTGELFF TGTGCCTGGAGGACAGTAAACACCGGGGAGCTGTTTTTT TRBJ2-2 TRBV30 13 . .
CATSDPGQGTDTQYF TGTGCCACCAGTGACCCTGGACAGGGGACAGATACGCAGTATTTT TRBJ2-3 TRBV24-1 15 many TRBD1
CSVDGGRQETQYF TGCAGCGTTGATGGGGGGCGGCAAGAGACCCAGTACTTC TRBJ2-5 TRBV29-1 13 . .
CASSFRTSSGSYEQYF TGTGCCAGCAGTTTCCGGACTAGTTCGGGATCCTACGAGCAGTACTTC TRBJ2-7 TRBV12-3/TRBV12-4 16 many TRBD2
CASSQVKDEQFF TGCGCCAGCAGCCAAGTTAAGGATGAGCAGTTCTTC TRBJ2-1 TRBV4-1 12 few .
CASSQESSYNDQFF TGCGCCAGCAGCCAAGAGAGCTCCTACAATGACCAGTTCTTC TRBJ2-1 TRBV4-1 14 . .
CASSLAGESSPLHF TGTGCCAGCAGCTTAGCTGGGGAGTCGTCACCCCTCCACTTT TRBJ1-6 TRBV11-2 14 few .
CSVEGPHLGELFF TGCAGCGTTGAAGGGCCCCACCTAGGGGAGCTGTTTTTT TRBJ2-2 TRBV29-1 13 few .
CASSPTGQGANTGELFF TGTGCCAGCAGCCCTACCGGACAGGGGGCCAACACCGGGGAGCTGTTTTTT TRBJ2-2 TRBV7-2 17 many TRBD1
CASSLLGTGGSNQPQHF TGTGCCAGCAGCTTATTAGGGACAGGTGGTAGCAATCAGCCCCAGCATTTT TRBJ1-5 TRBV7-8 17 few TRBD1
CAISHPGQGTMNTEAFF TGTGCCATCAGTCATCCGGGACAGGGGACCATGAACACTGAAGCTTTCTTT TRBJ1-1 TRBV10-3 17 . TRBD1
CSARGTSAAEAFF TGCAGTGCTAGGGGTACATCGGCCGCTGAAGCTTTCTTT TRBJ1-1 TRBV20-1 13 . .
CASSLFDSHEAFF TGTGCCAGCAGTTTATTTGACAGCCATGAAGCTTTCTTT TRBJ1-1 TRBV27 13 . .
CASSLQGEGVTDTQYF TGTGCCAGCAGCCTCCAGGGGGAGGGGGTCACAGATACGCAGTATTTT TRBJ2-3 TRBV28 16 . .
CASKRGVGNTEAFF TGTGCCAGTAAACGGGGAGTGGGGAACACTGAAGCTTTCTTT TRBJ1-1 TRBV19 14 . .
CASSMPSGTYESYEQYF TGTGCCAGCAGCATGCCTAGCGGGACCTATGAATCCTACGAGCAGTACTTC TRBJ2-7 TRBV5-6 17 few TRBD2
CASSGPGRGPLAPQHF TGTGCCAGCAGCGGACCAGGCAGGGGGCCGCTTGCGCCCCAGCATTTT TRBJ1-5 TRBV21-1 16 . .
CASSLGGLAGSYSYNEQFF TGCGCCAGCAGCTTGGGGGGACTAGCGGGATCCTACTCCTACAATGAGCAGTTCTTC TRBJ2-1 TRBV5-1 19 . TRBD2
CASSSWGLAGHYNEQFF TGTGCCAGCAGTTCGTGGGGACTAGCGGGGCACTACAATGAGCAGTTCTTC TRBJ2-1 TRBV12-3/TRBV12-4 17 many TRBD2
CSARRRNTEAFF TGCAGTGCTAGACGGAGGAACACTGAAGCTTTCTTT TRBJ1-1 TRBV20-1 12 once .
CASSLFGDPLSGNTIYF TGTGCCAGCAGTTTATTCGGGGATCCTCTCTCTGGAAACACCATATATTTT TRBJ1-3 TRBV28 17 many .
CASSIGWLAGEGNNEQFF TGTGCCAGTAGTATAGGGTGGCTAGCGGGAGAGGGGAACAATGAGCAGTTCTTC TRBJ2-1 TRBV19 18 few TRBD2